This is a list of T cell receptor beta chains from one sample in a study of CD8 T cells in ankylosing spondylitis. From the 5' RACE reads, TCRdb called clonotypes with MiXCR, one entry per CDR3 protein. This table holds roughly 35,000 distinct CDR3 sequences, roughly 9.6% found once. The source material was synovial fluid, either unsorted or a sorted T cell fraction (not recorded which). The receptors come from a male donor with ankylosing spondylitis. The conserved cysteine and the conserved F or W are not part of the CDR3 here. Each record gives: CDR3 protein, V gene.

cdr3_aa: ASSGGSESIQY; v_call: TRBV25-1
cdr3_aa: ASPMGQAYEQY; v_call: TRBV21-1
cdr3_aa: ASSKTSGTYNEQF; v_call: TRBV7-9
cdr3_aa: ASSYRTGNSGANVLT; v_call: TRBV6-5
cdr3_aa: ASSLLGRTTEQY; v_call: TRBV12-3/TRBV12-4
cdr3_aa: SVEVGPRRF; v_call: TRBV29-1
cdr3_aa: ASTAGERPRGYT; v_call: TRBV28
cdr3_aa: ASRTPPTGLSEQY; v_call: TRBV2
cdr3_aa: ASSEAGYSGNTIY; v_call: TRBV6-1
cdr3_aa: ASRSGGPLDEQF; v_call: TRBV7-3
cdr3_aa: ASSYSGLENEQF; v_call: TRBV6-5
cdr3_aa: ASSLVLVSGANVLT; v_call: TRBV7-8
cdr3_aa: SALPGTSVNEQF; v_call: TRBV20-1
cdr3_aa: AYRDRGLNEQF; v_call: TRBV5-8
cdr3_aa: ASSSRTSSRVDEQF; v_call: TRBV5-6
cdr3_aa: ASTAPPRAHGYT; v_call: TRBV7-2
cdr3_aa: ASSQEGLGAKNIQY; v_call: TRBV14
cdr3_aa: ASGVLWGDENQPQH; v_call: TRBV19
cdr3_aa: SAEDRESEQY; v_call: TRBV29-1
cdr3_aa: ASSDYLQGSGSPLH; v_call: TRBV6-1
cdr3_aa: SARTPTGPDSGANVLT; v_call: TRBV20-1
cdr3_aa: ASSLAGIPYEQY; v_call: TRBV5-1
cdr3_aa: ASSQGGRPSGANVLT; v_call: TRBV4-3
cdr3_aa: ASSLVEGARANVLT; v_call: TRBV7-9
cdr3_aa: ASSPRLPSSDEQF; v_call: TRBV19
cdr3_aa: ASSLMPGAEQY; v_call: TRBV7-3
cdr3_aa: ASSQAAGVGETQY; v_call: TRBV4-2
cdr3_aa: ASSPRTSGRRTYEQY; v_call: TRBV5-1
cdr3_aa: ASSPQGAYNEQF; v_call: TRBV6-1
cdr3_aa: ASSSRDRNTGELF; v_call: TRBV2
cdr3_aa: ASSFGDRGRSGELF; v_call: TRBV5-6
cdr3_aa: ASHPGPLGGYT; v_call: TRBV27
cdr3_aa: ASSNRRRILCEQY; v_call: TRBV11-2
cdr3_aa: ASTRAGGDEKLI; v_call: TRBV6-2/TRBV6-3
cdr3_aa: SGRLAGGGYEQY; v_call: TRBV20-1
cdr3_aa: ASSGLESQVATGMFGYT; v_call: TRBV25-1
cdr3_aa: ASRRDTSSYEQY; v_call: TRBV2